This T cell receptor (beta chain) was recovered during a study of hypomethylating agent response in myelodysplastic syndrome (dated by TCRdb to 2020 to 2023). With regard to the full study: The hypomethylating agents azacitidine (8 of 11) or decitabine (3 of 11) were used to treat the patients. Response was defined as complete response or hematologic improvement, and any patient who met neither criterion was considered a non-responder. The most frequent mutation was TET2, found in 5 of 11 patients. On average the patients were roughly 70 +/- 6.9 years old, and a diploid cytogenetic profile was seen most often. The cohort was composed of fewer than ten male and a couple of female myelodysplastic syndrome patients. About six patients responded with complete response or hematologic improvement, and five patients were non-responders.

This clone showed up just a few times. The target of this receptor is not known. Per-base qualities were not stored, and no clone one base away is much larger. V is reduced by 5 bases and J by 6 bases, leaving a spacing of 19 bases between them. The germline V gene (reference sequence) specifies SGHAT as CDR1 and FQDESV as CDR2. From the cysteine up to the phenylalanine, the CDR3 has a length of 16 residues. Only the CDR3 region is kept as DNA, spanning 48 bases read in frame from base 1. Bulk bone marrow was analyzed, and T-cell subsets were not sorted. Immunosequencing of the TCR beta CDR3 regions was performed on bone marrow from 11 myelodysplastic syndrome patients before and after hypomethylating agent therapy. For longitudinal repertoire tracking, a baseline bone marrow plus two to three bone marrows at different post-treatment timepoints were contributed by each patient. Genomic DNA was extracted from whole bone marrow, and quality was checked by TapeStation, NanoDrop OneC and PicoGreen assays.

The library was generated by the immunoSEQ multiplex PCR assay. Sequencing was run at survey resolution with two replicates of roughly 200 ng each, for a total of about 400 ng of DNA per sample. Rearranged TCRB sequences in genomic DNA were detected with the hsTCRB kit, which uses multiplex PCR primers directed at V and J genes. To amplify the CDR3 region, the first PCR ran for approximately 32 cycles with the QIAGEN Multiplex PCR Kit. Sample barcodes and Illumina adapters were added to each replicate in an approximately 8-cycle second PCR. Quantification of the pooled libraries was done with a QuantStudio 6 and the KAPA library quantification kit. Roughly 14 pM of pooled libraries was sequenced on an Illumina MiSeq using 156-cycle single-end reads plus a 15-cycle index read. As for how the authors treated the data: Of around 180,000 unique clonotypes, roughly 1.8% were flagged by VDJdb annotation as previously reported viral-epitope-specific. Raw reads were processed into normalized, annotated TCRB repertoires with the immunoSEQ Data Assistant and immunoSEQ Analyzer. Clonotype analysis used the immunarch R package version 0.6.5 and BioAnalyzer. Before richness was estimated, every repertoire was downsampled to match the clone count of the smallest repertoire. Clonotypes were classified as expanded, contracted or novel by Fisher's exact tests, with novel defined as zero frequency before treatment. Significantly changed CDR3 beta sequences were clustered with GLIPH2 at simulation_depth=1000 and kmer_min_depth=3, and CDR3s shorter than five residues were left out. TCRdb stores this immuneACCESS table with in-frame sequences only. Part of the clones is absent; in the studies checked, under half of the shortfall reflects unresolved V genes, and no reason is known for the rest. The V and J calls and the clone size are those of that table, but D and trimming were determined from the DNA. Within this sample are approximately 3,000 clones, with 82% of them counted one time only. The ten largest clones take up roughly 30% of the sample.

Results and caveats for the whole study, not just this receptor: Because the healthy control donors and the MDS patients were not matched by age, the comparison between MDS and healthy samples could have been affected. Only 10 to 12 patients were analyzed, making the cohort small. After hypomethylating agent treatment, no significant change in richness, rarefaction diversity or clonality was seen, either across all patients or within response groups. Novel clonotypes were found to emerge more often in responders, whereas more contracted clonotypes were observed in non-responders after treatment. Whether the shared GLIPH2 clusters possibly recognize novel MDS antigens was not confirmed and still needs to be tested experimentally.

Here the chain combines TRBV11-1 and TRBJ2-2, with no confident D gene call. The sequencing used bone marrow, collected before or after starting hypomethylating agent treatment for myelodysplastic syndrome (not recorded which). The clonotype was recovered from a human donor with myelodysplastic syndrome. The CDR3 region: CASSPRLGRVAGELFF. The bases are TGTGCCAGCAGCCCCCGGTTGGGTAGAGTTGCCGGGGAGCTGTTTTTT.